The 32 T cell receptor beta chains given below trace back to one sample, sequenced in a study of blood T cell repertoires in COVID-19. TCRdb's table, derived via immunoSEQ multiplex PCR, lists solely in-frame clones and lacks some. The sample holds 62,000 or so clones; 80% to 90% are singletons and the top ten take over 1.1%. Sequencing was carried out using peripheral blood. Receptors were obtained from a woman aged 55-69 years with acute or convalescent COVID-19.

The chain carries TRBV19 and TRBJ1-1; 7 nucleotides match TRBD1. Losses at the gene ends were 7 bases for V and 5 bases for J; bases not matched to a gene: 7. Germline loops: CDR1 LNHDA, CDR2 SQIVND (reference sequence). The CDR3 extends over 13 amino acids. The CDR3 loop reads CASIRPGGTEAFF. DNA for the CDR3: TGTGCCAGTATTCGTCCAGGGGGGACTGAAGCTTTCTTT.

CDR3 amino acids: CASSPLQGTYGYTF. CDR3 nucleotide sequence: TGTGCCAGCAGTCCTCTTCAGGGAACCTATGGCTACACCTTC. The gene calls are TRBV27 and TRBJ1-2; a possible D gene is TRBD1 (5 bases). This CDR3 contains 14 residues. The germline gives CDR1 MNHEY, CDR2 SMNVEV (reference sequence). Trimming took 5 bases from V and 4 from J, leaving 14 bases between them.

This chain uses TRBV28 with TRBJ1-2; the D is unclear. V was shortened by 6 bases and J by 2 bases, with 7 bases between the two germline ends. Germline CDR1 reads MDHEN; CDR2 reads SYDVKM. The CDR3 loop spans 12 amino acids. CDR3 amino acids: CASSRLNYGYTF. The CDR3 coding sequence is TGTGCCAGCAGCAGGCTGAACTATGGCTACACCTTC.

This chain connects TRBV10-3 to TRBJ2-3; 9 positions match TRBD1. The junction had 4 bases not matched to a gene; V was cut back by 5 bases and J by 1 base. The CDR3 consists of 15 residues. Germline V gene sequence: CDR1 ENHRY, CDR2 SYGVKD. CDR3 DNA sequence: TGTGCCATCAGTTTTGGACAGGGGCGCACAGATACGCAGTATTTT. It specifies CAISFGQGRTDTQYF.

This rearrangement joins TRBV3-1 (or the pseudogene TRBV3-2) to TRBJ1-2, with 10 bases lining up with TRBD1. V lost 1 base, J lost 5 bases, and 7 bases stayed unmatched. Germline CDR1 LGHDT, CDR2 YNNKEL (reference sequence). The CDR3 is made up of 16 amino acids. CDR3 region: CASSQAGTGEPYGYTF. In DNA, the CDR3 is TGTGCCAGCAGCCAAGCGGGGACAGGGGAGCCTTATGGCTACACCTTC.

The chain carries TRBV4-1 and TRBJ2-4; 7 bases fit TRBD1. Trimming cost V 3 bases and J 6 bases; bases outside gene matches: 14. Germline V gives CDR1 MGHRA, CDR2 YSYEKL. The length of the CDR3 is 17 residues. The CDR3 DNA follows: TGCGCCAGCAGCCACTTAATCGTAGGGGGCGCGTTAAACATTCAGTACTTC. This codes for CASSHLIVGGALNIQYF.

The CDR3 loop is CASSPGRVGEEQYF. The CDR3 nucleotides are TGTGCCAGCTCCCCCGGTCGGGTGGGTGAAGAGCAGTACTTC. The chain uses TRBV9 and TRBJ2-7; D not certain. CDR1 and CDR2 from the germline V gene are SGDLS and YYNGEE. V was shortened by 7 bases and J by 7 bases, with 21 bases between the two germline ends. The CDR3 runs to 14 residues.

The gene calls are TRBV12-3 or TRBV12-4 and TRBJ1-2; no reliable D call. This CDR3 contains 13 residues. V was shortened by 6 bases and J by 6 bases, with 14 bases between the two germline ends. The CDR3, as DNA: TGTGCCAGCAGGTCCCGGGGTACAAATGGCTACACCTTC. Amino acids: CASRSRGTNGYTF.

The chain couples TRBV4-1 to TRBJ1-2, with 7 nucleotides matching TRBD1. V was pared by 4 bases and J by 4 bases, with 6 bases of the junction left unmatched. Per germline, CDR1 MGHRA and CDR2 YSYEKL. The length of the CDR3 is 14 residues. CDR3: CASSPGTELYGYTF. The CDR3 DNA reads TGCGCCAGCAGCCCGGGGACAGAACTCTATGGCTACACCTTC.

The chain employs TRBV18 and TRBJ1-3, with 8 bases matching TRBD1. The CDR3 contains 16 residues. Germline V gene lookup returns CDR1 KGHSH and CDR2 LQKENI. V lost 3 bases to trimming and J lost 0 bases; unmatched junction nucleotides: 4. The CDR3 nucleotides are TGTGCCAGCTCACCCGAACAGGGGGGCTCTGGAAACACCATATATTTT. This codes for CASSPEQGGSGNTIYF.

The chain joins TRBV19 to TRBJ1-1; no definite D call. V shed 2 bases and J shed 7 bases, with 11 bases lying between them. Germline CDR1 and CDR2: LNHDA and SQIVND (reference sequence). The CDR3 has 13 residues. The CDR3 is CASSITWQVEAFF. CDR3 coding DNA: TGTGCCAGTAGTATAACGTGGCAGGTTGAAGCTTTCTTT.

CDR3 DNA: TGTGCCAGCAGCTCGCGGGACGGCTATGGCTACACCTTC. Translating gives CASSSRDGYGYTF. The rearrangement joins TRBV5-8 to TRBJ1-2; TRBD1 might be the D (5 bases). Per germline, CDR1 SGHTS and CDR2 YDEGEE. This CDR3 contains 13 residues. Trimming pared 3 bases from V and 4 bases from J, leaving 10 bases between.

This CDR3 is CASSHYRGSGNTIYF. In DNA, the CDR3 is TGTGCCAGCAGCCATTACAGGGGGTCTGGAAACACCATATATTTT. The V and J genes are TRBV7-9 and TRBJ1-3, with 8 bases identical to TRBD1. The germline V gene encodes CDR1 SEHNR and CDR2 FQNEAQ (reference sequence). Trimming took 5 bases from V and 1 from J; bases not matched to a gene: 4. The CDR3 loop spans 15 amino acids.

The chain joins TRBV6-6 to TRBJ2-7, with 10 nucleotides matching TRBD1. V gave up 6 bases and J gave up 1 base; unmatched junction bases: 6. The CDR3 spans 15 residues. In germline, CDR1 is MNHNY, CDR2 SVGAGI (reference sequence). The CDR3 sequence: CASSNRQGASYEQYF. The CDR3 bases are TGTGCCAGCAGCAATCGACAGGGGGCGTCCTACGAGCAGTACTTC.

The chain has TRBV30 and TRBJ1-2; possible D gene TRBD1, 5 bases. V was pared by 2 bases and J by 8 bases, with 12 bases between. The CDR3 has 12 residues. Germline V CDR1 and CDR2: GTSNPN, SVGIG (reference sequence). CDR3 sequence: CAWSSGLRGYTF. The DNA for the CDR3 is TGTGCCTGGAGTTCAGGGCTTCGAGGCTACACCTTC.

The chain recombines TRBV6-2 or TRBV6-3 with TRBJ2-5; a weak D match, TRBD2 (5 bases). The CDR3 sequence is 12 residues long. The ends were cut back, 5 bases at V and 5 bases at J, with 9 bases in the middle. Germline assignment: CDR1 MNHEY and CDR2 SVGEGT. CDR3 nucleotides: TGTGCCAGCAGTAGCGGTCAGGAGACCCAGTACTTC. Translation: CASSSGQETQYF.

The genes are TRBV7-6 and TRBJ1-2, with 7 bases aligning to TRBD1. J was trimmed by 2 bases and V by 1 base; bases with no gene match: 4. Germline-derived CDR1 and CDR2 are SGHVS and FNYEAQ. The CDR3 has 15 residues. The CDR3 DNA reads TGTGCCAGCAGCTTAGGACAGGGCGGCAACTATGGCTACACCTTC. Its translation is CASSLGQGGNYGYTF.

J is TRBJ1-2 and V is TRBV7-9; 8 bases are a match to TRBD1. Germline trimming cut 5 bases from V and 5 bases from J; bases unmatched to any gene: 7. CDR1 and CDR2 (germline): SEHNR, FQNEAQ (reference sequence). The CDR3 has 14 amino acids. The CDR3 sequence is CASSPGTGPYGYTF. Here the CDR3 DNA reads TGTGCCAGCAGCCCAGGGACAGGTCCATATGGCTACACCTTC.

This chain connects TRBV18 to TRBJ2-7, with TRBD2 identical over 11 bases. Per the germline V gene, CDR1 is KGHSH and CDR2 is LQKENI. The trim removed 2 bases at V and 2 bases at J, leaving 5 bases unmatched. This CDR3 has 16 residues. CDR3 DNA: TGTGCCAGCTCACCAACTAGCGGGGGTGTTCCCTACGAGCAGTACTTC. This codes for CASSPTSGGVPYEQYF. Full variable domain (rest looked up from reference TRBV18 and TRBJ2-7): NAGVMQNPRHLVRRRGQEARLRCSPMKGHSHVYWYRQLPEEGLKFMVYLQKENIIDESGMPKERFSAEFPKEGPSILRIQQVVRGDSAAYFCASSPTSGGVPYEQYFGPGTRLTVT.

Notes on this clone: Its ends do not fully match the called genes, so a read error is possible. CDR3 region: CASREGTGEYNEQFF. The CDR3, as DNA: TGTGCCAGCAGAGAAGGGACAGGGGAATACAATGAGCAGTTCTTC. The chain carries TRBV6-1 and TRBJ2-1; 10 bases match TRBD1. This CDR3 has 15 residues. In germline, CDR1 is MNHNS, CDR2 SASEGT.

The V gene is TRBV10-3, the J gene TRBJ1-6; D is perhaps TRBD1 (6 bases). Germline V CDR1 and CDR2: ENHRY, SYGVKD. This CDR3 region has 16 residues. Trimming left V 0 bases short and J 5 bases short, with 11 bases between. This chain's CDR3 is CAISESAGQDNSPLHF. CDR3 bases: TGTGCCATCAGTGAGTCAGCGGGACAAGATAATTCACCCCTCCACTTT.

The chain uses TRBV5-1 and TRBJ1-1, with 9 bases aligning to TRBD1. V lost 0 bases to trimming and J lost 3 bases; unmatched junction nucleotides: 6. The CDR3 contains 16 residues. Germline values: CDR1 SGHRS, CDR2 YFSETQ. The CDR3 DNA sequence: TGCGCCAGCAGCTTGGAACAACAGGGGGCTCACACTGAAGCTTTCTTT. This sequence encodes CASSLEQQGAHTEAFF.

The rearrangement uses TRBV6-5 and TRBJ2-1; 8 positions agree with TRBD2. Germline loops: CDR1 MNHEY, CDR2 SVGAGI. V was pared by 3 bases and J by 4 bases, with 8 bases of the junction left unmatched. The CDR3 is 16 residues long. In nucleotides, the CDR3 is TGTGCCAGCAGTTATATTCGGGCGGGAGGTTACAATGAGCAGTTCTTC. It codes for CASSYIRAGGYNEQFF.

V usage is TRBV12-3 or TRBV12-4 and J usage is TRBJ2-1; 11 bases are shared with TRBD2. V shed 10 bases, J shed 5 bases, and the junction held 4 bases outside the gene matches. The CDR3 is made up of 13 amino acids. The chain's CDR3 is CATGTSGHNEQFF. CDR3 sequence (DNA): TGTGCCACCGGGACTAGCGGACACAATGAGCAGTTCTTC.

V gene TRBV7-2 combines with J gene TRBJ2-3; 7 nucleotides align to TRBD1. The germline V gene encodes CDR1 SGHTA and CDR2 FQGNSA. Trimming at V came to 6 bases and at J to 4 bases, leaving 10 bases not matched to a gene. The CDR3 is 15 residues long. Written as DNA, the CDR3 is TGTGCCAGCAGTTCTGGGCGACAGGGTTCAGATACGCAGTATTTT. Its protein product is CASSSGRQGSDTQYF. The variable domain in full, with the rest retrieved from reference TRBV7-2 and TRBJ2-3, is GAGVSQSPSNKVTEKGKDVELRCDPISGHTALYWYRQSLGQGLEFLIYFQGNSAPDKSGLPSDRFSAERTGGSVSTLTIQRTQQEDSAVYLCASSSGRQGSDTQYFGPGTRLTVL.

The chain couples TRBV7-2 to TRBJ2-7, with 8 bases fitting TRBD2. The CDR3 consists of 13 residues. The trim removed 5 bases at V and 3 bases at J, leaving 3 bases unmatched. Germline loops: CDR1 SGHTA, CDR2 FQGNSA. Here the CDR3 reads CASSQLADYEQYF. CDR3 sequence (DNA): TGTGCCAGCAGCCAACTAGCGGACTACGAGCAGTACTTC. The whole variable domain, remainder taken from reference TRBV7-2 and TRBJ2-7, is GAGVSQSPSNKVTEKGKDVELRCDPISGHTALYWYRQSLGQGLEFLIYFQGNSAPDKSGLPSDRFSAERTGGSVSTLTIQRTQQEDSAVYLCASSQLADYEQYFGPGTRLTVT.

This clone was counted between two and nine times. CDR3 region: CASSLDSRRNSYNEQFF. Here the CDR3 DNA reads TGTGCCAGCAGCTTAGATTCTAGACGGAACTCCTACAATGAGCAGTTCTTC. The genes are TRBV7-2 and TRBJ2-1; D unresolved. The germline CDR1 and CDR2 sequences are SGHTA and FQGNSA. CDR3 length: 17 amino acids. Trimming cost V 1 base and J 0 bases, with 13 bases left between them. Variable domain in full (rest from reference TRBV7-2 and TRBJ2-1): GAGVSQSPSNKVTEKGKDVELRCDPISGHTALYWYRQSLGQGLEFLIYFQGNSAPDKSGLPSDRFSAERTGGSVSTLTIQRTQQEDSAVYLCASSLDSRRNSYNEQFFGPGTRLTVL.

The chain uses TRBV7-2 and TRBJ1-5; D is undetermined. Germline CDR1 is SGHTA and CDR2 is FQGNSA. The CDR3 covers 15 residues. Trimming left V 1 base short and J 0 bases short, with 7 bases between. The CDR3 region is CASSLGTDSNQPQHF. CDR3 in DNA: TGTGCCAGCAGCTTAGGGACTGATAGCAATCAGCCCCAGCATTTT.

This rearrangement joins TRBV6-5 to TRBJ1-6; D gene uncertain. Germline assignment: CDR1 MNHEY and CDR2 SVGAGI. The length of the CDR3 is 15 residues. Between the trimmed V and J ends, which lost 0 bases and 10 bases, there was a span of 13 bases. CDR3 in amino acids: CASSYSKRVQSPLHF. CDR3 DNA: TGTGCCAGCAGTTACTCGAAGCGGGTTCAATCACCCCTCCACTTT.

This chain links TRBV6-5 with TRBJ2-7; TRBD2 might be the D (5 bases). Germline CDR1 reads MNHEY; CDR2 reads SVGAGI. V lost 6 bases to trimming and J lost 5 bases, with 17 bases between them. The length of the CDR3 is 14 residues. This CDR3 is CASSGRDPYNEQYF. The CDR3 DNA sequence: TGTGCCAGCAGCGGCCGGGATCCGTACAACGAGCAGTACTTC.

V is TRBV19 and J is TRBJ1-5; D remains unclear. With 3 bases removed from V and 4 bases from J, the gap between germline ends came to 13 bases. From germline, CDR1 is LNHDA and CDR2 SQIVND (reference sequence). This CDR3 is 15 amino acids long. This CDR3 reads CASSISSQSNQPQHF. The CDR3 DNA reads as TGTGCCAGTAGTATCAGTAGCCAGTCAAATCAGCCCCAGCATTTT.

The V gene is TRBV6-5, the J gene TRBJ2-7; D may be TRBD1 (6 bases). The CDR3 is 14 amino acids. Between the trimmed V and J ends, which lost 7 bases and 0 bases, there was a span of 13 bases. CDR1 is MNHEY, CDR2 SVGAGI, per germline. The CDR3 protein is CASNREKSSYEQYF. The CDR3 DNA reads TGTGCCAGCAACAGGGAGAAGAGCTCCTACGAGCAGTACTTC.